Shown below are 18 T cell receptor beta chains from a single sample sequenced in a study of cytomegalovirus exposure and HLA in healthy donors. PCR amplification relied on 60 Vbeta primers (plus 13 Jbeta primers). Assay used: immunoSEQ multiplex PCR; TCRdb lists only in-frame clones, some missing. The sample lists 160,000 or so clones, approximately 80% occurring once. Sequencing used PBMCs. The origin of the receptors is a woman in her 30s in good health and CMV-seropositive.

This chain uses TRBV30 with TRBJ2-7, with 7 bases lining up with TRBD1. Germline CDR1 and CDR2: GTSNPN and SVGIG (reference sequence). CDR3 length: 13 residues. V trimming: 0 bases; J trimming: 3 bases; junction bases outside the gene matches: 2. The CDR3 protein is CAWSVDRVYEQYF. DNA of the CDR3: TGTGCCTGGAGTGTCGACAGGGTCTACGAGCAGTACTTC.

The chain joins TRBV5-4 to TRBJ1-2; possibly TRBD1 for D (6 bases). Trimming shortened V by 0 bases and J by 4 bases, and 16 bases separated the two germline ends. Germline loops: CDR1 SGHNT, CDR2 YYREEE (reference sequence). The CDR3 sequence is 16 residues long. Written as DNA, the CDR3 is TGTGCCAGCAGCTTGGGGGTAGGGGGACCTGCCTATGGCTACACCTTC. Residues: CASSLGVGGPAYGYTF.

This sequence joins TRBV2 and TRBJ1-1; the D is unclear. CDR3 length: 14 residues. From germline, CDR1 is SNHLY and CDR2 FYNNEI. V was shortened by 1 base and J by 1 base, with 7 bases between the two germline ends. The CDR3 DNA sequence: TGTGCCAGCAGTGAAGGTCGGGGGAACACTGAAGCTTTCTTT. It yields the protein CASSEGRGNTEAFF.

V gene TRBV5-4 combines with J gene TRBJ2-3; TRBD2 matches 10 bases. Looked up from germline, CDR1 is SGHNT and CDR2 is YYREEE (reference sequence). J lost 1 base, V lost 6 bases, and 2 bases had no gene match. The length of the CDR3 is 14 residues. The CDR3 protein is CASNSGGGTDTQYF. CDR3 nucleotides: TGTGCCAGCAACAGCGGGGGGGGCACAGATACGCAGTATTTT.

The chain carries TRBV5-1 and TRBJ1-3; D gene ambiguous. Germline V gene lookup returns CDR1 SGHRS and CDR2 YFSETQ. The CDR3 covers 14 residues. V was clipped by 4 bases and J by 1 base, with 9 bases between them. CDR3 DNA sequence: TGCGCCAGCAGCCTCGAGAATTCTGGAAACACCATATATTTT. This codes for CASSLENSGNTIYF.

The chain combines TRBV9 with TRBJ2-3; 12 bases fit TRBD2. The CDR3 extends over 16 amino acids. V gave up 4 bases and J gave up 5 bases; unmatched junction bases: 8. The germline V gene has CDR1 SGDLS and CDR2 YYNGEE. The CDR3 DNA is TGTGCCAGCAGCCCCCGGACTAGCGGGGTGGGAGATACGCAGTATTTT. Translated, it gives CASSPRTSGVGDTQYF.

A note on this clone: Germline and junction disagree at one end, which may indicate a read error. V usage is TRBV7-9 and J usage is TRBJ2-1; no reliable D call. The length of the CDR3 is 12 residues. The germline CDR1 and CDR2 sequences are SEHNR and FQNEAQ (reference sequence). CDR3 in amino acids: CSSSYSNNEQFF. The CDR3 nucleotides read TGTTCCAGCAGCTACAGCAACAATGAGCAGTTCTTC.

The chain carries TRBV5-1 and TRBJ1-1; no definite D call. This CDR3 is built from 13 residues. Trimming removed 1 base at V and 1 base at J, with 5 bases between. CDR1 is SGHRS, CDR2 YFSETQ, per germline. The CDR3 sequence is CASSLLPNTEAFF. DNA of the CDR3: TGCGCCAGCAGCTTGCTCCCGAACACTGAAGCTTTCTTT.

The chain links TRBV4-2 to TRBJ1-2, with D uncertain. The ends were cut back, 1 base at V and 2 bases at J, with 8 bases in the middle. Germline V gene lookup returns CDR1 LGHNA and CDR2 YNFKEQ. This CDR3 comprises 14 residues. CDR3 sequence (DNA): TGTGCCAGCAGCCAAGGCGGTGACAACTATGGCTACACCTTC. It specifies CASSQGGDNYGYTF.

The CDR3 is CASSIWTSGGDEQFF. The CDR3 region has the DNA TGTGCCAGTAGTATCTGGACTAGCGGGGGTGATGAGCAGTTCTTC. The V gene is TRBV19, the J gene TRBJ2-1, with 13 nucleotides matching TRBD2. The V and J ends lost 3 bases and 8 bases, in that order; junction bases with no gene match: 4. CDR1 is LNHDA, CDR2 SQIVND, per germline (reference sequence). This CDR3 has 15 amino acids.

The chain employs TRBV10-3 and TRBJ2-5; D might be TRBD2 (5 bases). The V gene's germline CDR1 is ENHRY and CDR2 SYGVKD. V lost 3 bases and J lost 4, with 21 bases in between. CDR3 length: 17 residues. This chain's CDR3 is CAISDQLSIGGGETQYF. The CDR3 DNA sequence: TGTGCCATCAGTGACCAGCTGAGCATTGGAGGAGGAGAGACCCAGTACTTC.

The genes are TRBV9 and TRBJ2-1, with D possibly TRBD2 on 7 matching bases. The germline V gene has CDR1 SGDLS and CDR2 YYNGEE. V was shortened by 0 bases and J by 2 bases, with 9 bases between the two germline ends. CDR3 length equals 15 residues. For the CDR3, the DNA is TGTGCCAGCAGCGTAGACGGGGGGCCCTACAATGAGCAGTTCTTC. This translates into CASSVDGGPYNEQFF.

In this sample, this clone turned up a few times. The chain recombines TRBV6-5 with TRBJ2-1; no definite D call. V gave up 6 bases and J gave up 5 bases, with 11 bases separating them. The CDR3 contains 13 residues. The V gene's germline CDR1 is MNHEY and CDR2 SVGAGI. In nucleotides, the CDR3 is TGTGCCAGCAGCCCCTCTAGACACAATGAGCAGTTCTTC. Its protein product is CASSPSRHNEQFF.

This sequence joins TRBV5-6 and TRBJ1-1, with a tentative D call TRBD1 (5 bases). Between the trimmed V and J ends, which lost 4 bases and 4 bases, there was a span of 11 bases. Germline-derived CDR1 and CDR2 are SGHDT and YYEEEE. There are 13 residues in the CDR3. The CDR3 coding sequence is TGTGCCAGCAGCCGGGGGGTGGGCACTGAAGCTTTCTTT. The encoded protein is CASSRGVGTEAFF.

The CDR3 region is CASRRQGGTEAFF. CDR3 DNA sequence: TGTGCCAGCAGAAGACAGGGAGGCACTGAAGCTTTCTTT. The V call is TRBV7-2, the J call TRBJ1-1; 7 nucleotides align to TRBD1. Per the germline V gene, CDR1 is SGHTA and CDR2 is FQGNSA. The junction had 5 bases not matched to a gene; V was cut back by 6 bases and J by 4 bases. The CDR3 loop spans 13 amino acids.

V is TRBV5-8 and J is TRBJ2-2, with TRBD2 matching over 10 bases. Germline lookup yields CDR1 SGHTS and CDR2 YDEGEE. V gave up 0 bases and J gave up 3 bases; unmatched junction bases: 5. The CDR3 has 17 amino acids. The CDR3 loop reads CASSLVWLAGDTGELFF. In DNA, the CDR3 is TGTGCCAGCAGCTTGGTTTGGCTAGCGGGGGACACCGGGGAGCTGTTTTTT.

This clone has only one observation. The chain is built from TRBV6-5 and TRBJ1-1; D unresolved. The CDR3 length is 13 residues. Germline-derived CDR1 and CDR2 are MNHEY and SVGAGI. V was shortened by 6 bases and J by 5 bases, with 13 bases between the two germline ends. CDR3 in DNA: TGTGCCAGCAGATCCCCGGTTCCGACTGAAGCTTTCTTT. Amino acids: CASRSPVPTEAFF.

The chain links TRBV19 to TRBJ2-3, with a weak D call TRBD1 (6 bases). V was clipped by 3 bases and J by 6 bases, with 16 bases between them. Germline V gene sequence: CDR1 LNHDA, CDR2 SQIVND (reference sequence). The CDR3 runs 15 residues. The CDR3 region is CASSIRDTARDTQYF. In DNA, the CDR3 is TGTGCCAGTAGTATCCGGGACACAGCTAGGGATACGCAGTATTTT.